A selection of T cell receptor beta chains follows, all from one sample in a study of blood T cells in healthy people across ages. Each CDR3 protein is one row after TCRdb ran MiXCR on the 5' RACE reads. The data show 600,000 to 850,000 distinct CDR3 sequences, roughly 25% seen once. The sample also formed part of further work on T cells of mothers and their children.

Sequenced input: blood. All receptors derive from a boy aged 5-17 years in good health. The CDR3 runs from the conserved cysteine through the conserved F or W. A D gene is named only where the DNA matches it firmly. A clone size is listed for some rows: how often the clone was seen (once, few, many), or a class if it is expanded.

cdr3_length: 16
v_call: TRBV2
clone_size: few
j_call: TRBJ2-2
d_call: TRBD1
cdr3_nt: TGTGCCAGCAGTGCCCCGGACAGGGAAAACACCGGGGAGCTGTTTTTT
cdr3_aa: CASSAPDRENTGELFF

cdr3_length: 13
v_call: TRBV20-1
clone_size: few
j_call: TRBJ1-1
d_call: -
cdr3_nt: TGCAGTGCTAGAAAATTAGTAGGGACTGAAGCTTTCTTT
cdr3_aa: CSARKLVGTEAFF

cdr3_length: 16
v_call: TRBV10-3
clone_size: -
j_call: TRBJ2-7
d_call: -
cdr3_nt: TGTGCCATCAGTGCCCCCGGCAGGGGAGACCCCTACGAGCAGTACTTC
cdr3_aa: CAISAPGRGDPYEQYF

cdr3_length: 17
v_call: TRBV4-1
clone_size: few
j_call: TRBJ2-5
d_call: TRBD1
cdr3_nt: TGCGCCAGCAGTCGAAGGGGTCAACAGGGGGCGCCGGAGACCCAGTACTTC
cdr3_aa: CASSRRGQQGAPETQYF

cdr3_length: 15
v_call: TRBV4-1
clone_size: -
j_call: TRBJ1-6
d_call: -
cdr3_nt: TGCGCCAGCAGCCAAGGGTTGCAATATAATTCACCCCTCCACTTT
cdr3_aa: CASSQGLQYNSPLHF

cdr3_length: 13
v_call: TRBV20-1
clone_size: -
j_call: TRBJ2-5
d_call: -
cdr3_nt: TGCAGTGCTACGGGGACCGAGTGGGAGACCCAGCACTTC
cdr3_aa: CSATGTEWETQHF

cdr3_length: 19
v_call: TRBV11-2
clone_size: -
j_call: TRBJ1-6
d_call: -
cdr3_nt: TGTGCCAGCAGCTTAGATCGGAGTTTGCAGAGCTCCTATAATTCACCCCTCCACTTT
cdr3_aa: CASSLDRSLQSSYNSPLHF

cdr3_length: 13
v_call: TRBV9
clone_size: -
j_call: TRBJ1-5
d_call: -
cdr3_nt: TGTGCCAGCAGCGTAGATCAGAATCAGCCCCAGCATTTT
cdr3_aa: CASSVDQNQPQHF

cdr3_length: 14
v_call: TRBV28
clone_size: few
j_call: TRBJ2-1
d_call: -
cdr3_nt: TGTGCCAGCAGTTCCATCGGAAGCTACAATGAGCAGTTCTTC
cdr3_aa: CASSSIGSYNEQFF

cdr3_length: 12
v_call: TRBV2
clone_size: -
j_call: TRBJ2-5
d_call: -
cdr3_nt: TGTGCCAGCAGTGTGTATCAGGAACGGCAGTACTTC
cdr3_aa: CASSVYQERQYF

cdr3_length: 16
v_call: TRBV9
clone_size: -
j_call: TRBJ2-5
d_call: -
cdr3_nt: TGTGCCAGCAGCGTAGCAGGAAAACCGTTCCGAGAGACCCAGTACTTC
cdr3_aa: CASSVAGKPFRETQYF

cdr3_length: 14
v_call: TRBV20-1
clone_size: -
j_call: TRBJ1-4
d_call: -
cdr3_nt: TGCAGTGCGTCAGCCGGGGGGATTAATGAAAAACTGTTTTTT
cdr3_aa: CSASAGGINEKLFF

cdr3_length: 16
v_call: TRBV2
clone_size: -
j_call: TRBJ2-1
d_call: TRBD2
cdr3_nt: TGTGCCAGCAGACTCCTACTAGCGGGCCACTTCAATGAGCAGTTCTTC
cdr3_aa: CASRLLLAGHFNEQFF

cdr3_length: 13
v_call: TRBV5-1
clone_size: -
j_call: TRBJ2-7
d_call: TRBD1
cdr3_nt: TGCGCCAGCAGCGGGGGACAGCTATACGAGCAGTACTTC
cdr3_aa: CASSGGQLYEQYF

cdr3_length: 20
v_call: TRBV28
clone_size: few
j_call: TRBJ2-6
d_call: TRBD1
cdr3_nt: TGTGCCAGCAGTTTATACCCGTGGGACAGGGAAAGCTCTGGGGCCAGCGTCCTGACTTTC
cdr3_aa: CASSLYPWDRESSGASVLTF

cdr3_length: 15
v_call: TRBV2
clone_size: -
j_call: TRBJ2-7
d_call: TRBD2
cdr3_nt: TGTGCCAGCATTGGTCTAGCGGAGACTTCCTACGAGCAGTACTTC
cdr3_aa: CASIGLAETSYEQYF

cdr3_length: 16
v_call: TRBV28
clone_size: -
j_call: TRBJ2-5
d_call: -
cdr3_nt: TGTGCCAGCAGTTTGGGGTGGGTGCGAGGGAAGGAGACCCAGTACTTC
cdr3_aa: CASSLGWVRGKETQYF

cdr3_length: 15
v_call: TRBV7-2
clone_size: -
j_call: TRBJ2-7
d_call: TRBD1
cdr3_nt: TGTGCCAGCAGCACCTACCGGGACAGCTCCTACGAGCAGTACTTC
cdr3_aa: CASSTYRDSSYEQYF

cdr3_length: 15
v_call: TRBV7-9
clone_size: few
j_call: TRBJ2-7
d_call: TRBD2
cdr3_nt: TGTGCCAGCAGCTTCGGGGGGGAAGTCCCCTACGAGCAGTACTTC
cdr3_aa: CASSFGGEVPYEQYF

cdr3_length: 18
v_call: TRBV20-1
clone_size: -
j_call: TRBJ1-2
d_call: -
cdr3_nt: TGCAGTGCTAGAGATTGGGAAAGCAAACGGGACCATCATAATGGCTACACCTTC
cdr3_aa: CSARDWESKRDHHNGYTF

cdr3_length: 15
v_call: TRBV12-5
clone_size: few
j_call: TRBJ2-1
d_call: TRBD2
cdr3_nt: TGTGCTGGTGGTCAACTACTAGCGGGCAATAATGAGCAGTTCTTC
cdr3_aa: CAGGQLLAGNNEQFF

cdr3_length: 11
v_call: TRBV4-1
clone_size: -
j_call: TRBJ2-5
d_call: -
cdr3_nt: TGCGCCAGCAGCTCCGGGACCGTGCAGTACTTC
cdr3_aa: CASSSGTVQYF

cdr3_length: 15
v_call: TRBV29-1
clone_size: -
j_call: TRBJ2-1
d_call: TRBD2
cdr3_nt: TGCAGCGTAGCCCACAGCGGGACCACGTTGTATGAGCAGTTCTTC
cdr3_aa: CSVAHSGTTLYEQFF

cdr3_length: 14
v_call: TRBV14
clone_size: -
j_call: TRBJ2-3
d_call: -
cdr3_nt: TGTGCCAGCAGCCATTCCTTGGGCACAGATACGCAGTATTTT
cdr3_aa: CASSHSLGTDTQYF

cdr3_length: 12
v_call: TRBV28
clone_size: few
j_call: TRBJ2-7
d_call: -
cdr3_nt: TGTGCCAGCAGCGACACCCCCTACGAGCAGTACTTC
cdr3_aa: CASSDTPYEQYF

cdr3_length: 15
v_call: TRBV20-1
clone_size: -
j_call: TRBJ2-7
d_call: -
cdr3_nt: TGCAGTGCTAGACCTCTATGGGACGGAGCCTACGAGCAGTACTTC
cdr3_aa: CSARPLWDGAYEQYF

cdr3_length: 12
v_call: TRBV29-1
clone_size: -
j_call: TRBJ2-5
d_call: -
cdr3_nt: TGCAGCGCGGGACGGATTGAAGAGACCCAGTACTTC
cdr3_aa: CSAGRIEETQYF

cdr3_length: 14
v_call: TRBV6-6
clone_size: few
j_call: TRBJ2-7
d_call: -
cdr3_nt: TGTGCCAGCAGTTCGGGCGGGACCCCCTACGAGCAGTACTTC
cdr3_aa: CASSSGGTPYEQYF

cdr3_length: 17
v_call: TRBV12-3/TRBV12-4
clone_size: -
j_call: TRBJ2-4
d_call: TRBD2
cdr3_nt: TGTGCCAGCAGTTGGGAACCCGGGCTAGCGGGACAGTTCATTCAGTACTTC
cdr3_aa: CASSWEPGLAGQFIQYF

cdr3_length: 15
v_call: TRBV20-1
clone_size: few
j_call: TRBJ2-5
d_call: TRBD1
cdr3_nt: TGCAGCGCCGTTCCGGGACAGGGGGCTGAGGAGACCCAGTACTTC
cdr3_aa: CSAVPGQGAEETQYF

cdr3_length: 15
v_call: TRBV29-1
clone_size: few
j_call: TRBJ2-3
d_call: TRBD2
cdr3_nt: TGCAGCGCCGTGGGTAGCGGGGTGCATTCAGATACGCAGTATTTT
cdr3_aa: CSAVGSGVHSDTQYF

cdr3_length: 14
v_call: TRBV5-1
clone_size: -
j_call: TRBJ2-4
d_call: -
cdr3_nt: TGCGCCAGCAGCCTCTTGGGGGACAAAAACATTCAGTACTTC
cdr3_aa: CASSLLGDKNIQYF

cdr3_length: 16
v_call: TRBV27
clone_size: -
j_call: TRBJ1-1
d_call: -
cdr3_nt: TGTGCCAGCAGTTCGTCACAGATTGGACAGAACACTGAAGCTTTCTTT
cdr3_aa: CASSSSQIGQNTEAFF

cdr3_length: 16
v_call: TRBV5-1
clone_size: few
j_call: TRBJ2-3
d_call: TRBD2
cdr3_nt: TGCGCCAGCAGCTTGCCTCTAGCGGACGACACAGATACGCAGTATTTT
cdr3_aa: CASSLPLADDTDTQYF

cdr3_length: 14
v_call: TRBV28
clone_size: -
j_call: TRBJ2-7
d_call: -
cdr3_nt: TGTGCCAGCAGTTCAGTACAGGGATCCTGCGAGCAGTACTTC
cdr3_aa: CASSSVQGSCEQYF

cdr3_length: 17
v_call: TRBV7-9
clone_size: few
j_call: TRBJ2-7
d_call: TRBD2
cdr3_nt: TGTGCCAGCAGCTTAGTGATTAGCGGGAGGCCTACCTACGAGCAGTACTTC
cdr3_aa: CASSLVISGRPTYEQYF

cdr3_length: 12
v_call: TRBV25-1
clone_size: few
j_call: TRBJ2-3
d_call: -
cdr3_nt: TGTGCCAGCAGTGAATGGGAGGATACGCAGTATTTT
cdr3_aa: CASSEWEDTQYF

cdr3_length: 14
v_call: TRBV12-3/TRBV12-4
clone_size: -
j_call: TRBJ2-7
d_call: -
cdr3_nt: TGTGCCAGCAACCCCGGGTCCATCCCCCACGAGCAGTACTTC
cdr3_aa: CASNPGSIPHEQYF

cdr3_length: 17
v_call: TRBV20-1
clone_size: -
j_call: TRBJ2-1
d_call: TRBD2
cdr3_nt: TGCAGTGCCACTGGACTAGCGGACTCCAGCTCCTACAATGAGCAGTTCTTC
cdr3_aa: CSATGLADSSSYNEQFF

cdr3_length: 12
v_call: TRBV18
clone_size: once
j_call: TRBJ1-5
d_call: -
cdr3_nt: TGTGTCAGCTCACGGGGGGCCCAGCCCCAGCATTTT
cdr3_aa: CVSSRGAQPQHF

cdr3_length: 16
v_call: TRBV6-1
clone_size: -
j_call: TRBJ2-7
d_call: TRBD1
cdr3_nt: TGTGCCAGCAGGAAGAGTACCGAGGGGGCCTCCTACGAGCAGTACTTC
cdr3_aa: CASRKSTEGASYEQYF

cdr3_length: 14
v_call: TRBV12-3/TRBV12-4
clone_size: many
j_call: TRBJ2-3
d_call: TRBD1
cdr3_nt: TGTGCCAGCAGTCCCGGGACAGGCACAGATACGCAGTATTTT
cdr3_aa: CASSPGTGTDTQYF

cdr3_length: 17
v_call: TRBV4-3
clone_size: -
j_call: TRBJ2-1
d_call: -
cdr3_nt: TGCGCCAGCAGCCAAGAAAATCAGCCGGGGCCCTACAATGAGCAGTTCTTC
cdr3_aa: CASSQENQPGPYNEQFF

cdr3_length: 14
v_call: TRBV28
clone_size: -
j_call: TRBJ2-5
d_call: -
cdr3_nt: TGTGCCAGCAGTTTATCGCTGCGGGGAGAGACCCAGTACTTC
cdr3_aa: CASSLSLRGETQYF

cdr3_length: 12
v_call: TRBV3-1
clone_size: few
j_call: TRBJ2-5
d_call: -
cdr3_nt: TGTGCCAGCAGCCAAGACAAAGAGACCCAGTACTTC
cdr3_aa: CASSQDKETQYF

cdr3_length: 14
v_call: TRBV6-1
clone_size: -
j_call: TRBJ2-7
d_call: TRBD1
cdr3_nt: TGTGCCAGCATCGAGGGGACAGGGCCCGACGAGCAGTACTTC
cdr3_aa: CASIEGTGPDEQYF

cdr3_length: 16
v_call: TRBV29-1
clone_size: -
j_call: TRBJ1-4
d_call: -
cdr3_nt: TGCAGCGTTGAGGACACAGGTACGCGGGACGGTGAAAAACTGTTTTTT
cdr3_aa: CSVEDTGTRDGEKLFF

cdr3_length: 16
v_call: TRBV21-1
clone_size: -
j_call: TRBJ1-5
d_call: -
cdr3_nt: TGTGCCAGCAGCCCAGCGGGTTGGTATAGCAATCAGCCCCAGCATTTT
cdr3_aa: CASSPAGWYSNQPQHF

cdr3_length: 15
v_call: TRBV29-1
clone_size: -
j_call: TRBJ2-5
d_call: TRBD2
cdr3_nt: TGCAGCGTTGAACCAGCGGGGGAGTACCAAGAGACCCAGTACTTC
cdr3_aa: CSVEPAGEYQETQYF

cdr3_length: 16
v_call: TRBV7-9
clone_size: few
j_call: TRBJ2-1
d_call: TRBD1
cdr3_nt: TGTGCCAGCAGCTCGACGACAGGGCAACTTCTCAATGAGCAGTTCTTC
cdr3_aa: CASSSTTGQLLNEQFF

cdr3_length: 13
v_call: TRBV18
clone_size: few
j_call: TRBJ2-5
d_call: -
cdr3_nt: TGTGCCAGCTCCCTAGGGATGAAAGAGACCCAGTACTTC
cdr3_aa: CASSLGMKETQYF

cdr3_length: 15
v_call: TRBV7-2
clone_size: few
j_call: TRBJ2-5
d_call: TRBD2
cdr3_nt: TGTGCCAGCAGCTTAGCGACCGGGGGGAGCGGAGACCAGTACTTC
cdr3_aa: CASSLATGGSGDQYF

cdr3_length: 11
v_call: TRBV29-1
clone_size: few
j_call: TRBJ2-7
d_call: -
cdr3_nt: TGCAGCGTTCGGGACCTGACCGAGCAGTACTTC
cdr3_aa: CSVRDLTEQYF

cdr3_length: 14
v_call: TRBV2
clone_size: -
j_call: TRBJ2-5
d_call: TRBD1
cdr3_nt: TGTGCCAGCCGCGGGGCAGGGGGCACGGAGACCCAGTACTTC
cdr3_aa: CASRGAGGTETQYF

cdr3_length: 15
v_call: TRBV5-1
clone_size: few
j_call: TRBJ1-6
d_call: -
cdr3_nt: TGCGCCAGCAGCTTGGATGCGGGGGGCAGCTCACCCCTCCACTTT
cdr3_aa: CASSLDAGGSSPLHF

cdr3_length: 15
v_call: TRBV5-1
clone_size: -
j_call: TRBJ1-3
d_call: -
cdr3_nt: TGCGCCAGCAGCTTAGGAGTTAGCTCTGGAAACACCATATATTTT
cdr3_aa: CASSLGVSSGNTIYF